What follows are 11 T cell receptor beta chains derived from one specimen sequenced in a study of shared clonotypes between healthy human individuals. Produced via immunoSEQ multiplex PCR; TCRdb's table is partial and in-frame only. Of roughly 2,500,000 clones listed, approximately 93% were seen once; the top ten hold 0.35% to 0.45%. What was sequenced was naive CD4+ T cells from PBMCs. The subset: CD45RA+ positively selected. The source of these receptors is a man between 18 and 35 years old in good health. Some clones in this sample may be carry-over from other donors' samples.

This chain joins TRBV27 and TRBJ2-1; D is ambiguous. CDR3 size: 13 residues. Trimming took 2 bases from V and 6 from J, leaving 8 bases between them. The V gene's germline CDR1 is MNHEY and CDR2 SMNVEV (reference sequence). In DNA, the CDR3 is TGTGCCAGCAGTTTACGGGCAACCAATGAGCAGTTCTTC. This encodes CASSLRATNEQFF.

This clone was detected only once. This sample also contains other DNA sequences that code for the same CDR3. This chain uses TRBV5-5 with TRBJ1-1; 7 positions agree with TRBD1. Losses at the gene ends were 4 bases for V and 1 base for J; bases not matched to a gene: 1. Germline V gene sequence: CDR1 SGHKS, CDR2 YYEKEE (reference sequence). The CDR3 loop spans 13 amino acids. CDR3 coding DNA: TGTGCCAGCAGCCGGACAGGGAACACTGAAGCTTTCTTT. Translated: CASSRTGNTEAFF.

This chain links TRBV18 with TRBJ2-7, with a tentative D call TRBD2 (5 bases). Between the trimmed V and J ends, which lost 3 bases and 5 bases, there was a span of 11 bases. Germline CDR1 and CDR2: KGHSH and LQKENI. This CDR3 comprises 13 residues. CDR3 nucleotide sequence: TGTGCCAGCTCACCTTACCCCGGGGACGAGCAGTACTTC. It translates to CASSPYPGDEQYF.

V usage is TRBV6-4 and J usage is TRBJ1-1; D gene unclear. The CDR3 runs 13 residues. Germline V gene sequence: CDR1 MRHNA, CDR2 SNTAGT. V was trimmed by 6 bases and J by 1 base, leaving 9 bases between them. The CDR3 here is CASRATPNTEAFF. The DNA for the CDR3 is TGTGCCAGCAGGGCCACACCGAACACTGAAGCTTTCTTT.

The chain employs TRBV28 and TRBJ1-2; D ambiguous. The germline V gene encodes CDR1 MDHEN and CDR2 SYDVKM. Deletions cut 4 bases from V and 0 bases from J, with 9 bases between. This CDR3 comprises 14 residues. The CDR3 DNA sequence: TGTGCCAGCAGTTCTAACACTGCTAACTATGGCTACACCTTC. The encoded protein is CASSSNTANYGYTF.

Here the CDR3 reads CSAGRAYEQYF. CDR3 DNA: TGCAGTGCCGGGAGGGCCTACGAGCAGTACTTC. V is TRBV20-1 and J is TRBJ2-7; TRBD2 aligns across 8 bases. The CDR3 is made up of 11 amino acids. The germline V gene encodes CDR1 DFQATT and CDR2 SNEGSKA (reference sequence). V trimming: 6 bases; J trimming: 2 bases; junction bases outside the gene matches: 0.

The chain joins TRBV29-1 to TRBJ2-2, with 8 bases identical to TRBD1. The CDR3 runs 14 residues. Germline assignment: CDR1 SQVTM and CDR2 ANQGSEA. V was clipped by 7 bases and J by 4 bases; unmatched bases: 8. CDR3 sequence (DNA): TGCAGCGCCGCGGACAGGGTCGTCACCGGGGAGCTGTTTTTT. This encodes CSAADRVVTGELFF.

The J gene is TRBJ1-3, the V gene TRBV2; D remains ambiguous. Germline V CDR1 and CDR2: SNHLY, FYNNEI. Trimming removed 3 bases at V and 0 bases at J, with 12 bases between. This CDR3 is 16 amino acids long. The CDR3 DNA follows: TGTGCCAGCAGTGAGCGTGGGATGAGCTCTGGAAACACCATATATTTT. Translated, it gives CASSERGMSSGNTIYF.

The genes are TRBV7-9 and TRBJ1-5; D might be TRBD1 (6 bases). From germline, CDR1 is SEHNR and CDR2 FQNEAQ (reference sequence). The CDR3 loop spans 13 amino acids. V was shortened by 5 bases and J by 7 bases, with 12 bases between the two germline ends. The CDR3 coding sequence is TGTGCCAGCAGCCAACACAGGGACCAGCCCCAGCATTTT. Its protein product is CASSQHRDQPQHF.

The CDR3: CASTLTGIDGYTF. Here the CDR3 DNA reads TGTGCCAGTACCTTGACAGGGATTGATGGCTACACCTTC. The rearrangement uses TRBV19 and TRBJ1-2, with 7 bases matching TRBD1. J lost 6 bases, V lost 7 bases, and 8 bases had no gene match. This CDR3 region has 13 residues. Germline loops: CDR1 LNHDA, CDR2 SQIVND (reference sequence). The complete variable domain, with remaining parts taken from reference TRBV19 and TRBJ1-2, reads DGGITQSPKYLFRKEGQNVTLSCEQNLNHDAMYWYRQDPGQGLRLIYYSQIVNDFQKGDIAEGYSVSREKKESFPLTVTSAQKNPTAFYLCASTLTGIDGYTFGSGTRLTVV.

V and J are TRBV4-2 and TRBJ2-5; 10 nucleotides line up with TRBD2. Germline V gene data show CDR1 as LGHNA and CDR2 as YNFKEQ. V lost 3 bases to trimming and J lost 2 bases; unmatched junction nucleotides: 6. The CDR3 sequence is 16 residues long. The CDR3 DNA is TGTGCCAGCAGCCATAAAGCGGGAGGGCCTCAAGAGACCCAGTACTTC. Translation gives CASSHKAGGPQETQYF.